This T cell receptor (beta chain) was recorded in a study of shared T cell receptors in the human thymus. Trimming removed 5 bases at V and 9 bases at J, with 17 bases between. Germline CDR1 reads MDHEN; CDR2 reads SYDVKM. The CDR3 has 13 amino acids. The repertoire was sequenced with immunoSEQ multiplex PCR; TCRdb's copy has only in-frame clones and lacks some. The top ten hold about 0.02% of the sample, which has under 450,000 clones, 95% seen once. The V and J genes are TRBV28 and TRBJ2-7; a possible D gene is TRBD1 (6 bases). The sequenced sample consisted of thymocytes. This clonotype was obtained from a human donor. In DNA form, the CDR3 reads TGTGCCAGCAGTAACAGTACAGGGTCGGTGCAGTACTTC. This translates into CASSNSTGSVQYF.